This TCR beta chain was documented in a study of cytomegalovirus exposure and HLA in healthy donors. Notes on the study in general: It was shown in a later analysis that HLA-associated TCR beta chains were more clonally expanded than other, equally common chains. It was taken for granted in presence/absence analyses that sequencing depth across donors was roughly uniform.

Concerning this clone: The antigen is not known.

It was with 60 Vbeta and 13 Jbeta primers that the PCR ran. Per the original data handling: A later analysis counted 65 million to 90 million unique TCR beta chains, some 12 million shared. TCRdb keeps only in-frame clones here, not all; method: immunoSEQ multiplex PCR. V, J and clone size are taken as reported in that table, and D and trimming were inferred from the DNA itself. This repertoire shows 60,000 to 70,000 clones, more than 80% found once; its top ten account for around 2.9%. The CDR3 is made up of 17 amino acids. CDR1 LGHNA and CDR2 YNFKEQ come from the germline V gene. The V gene end was trimmed by 0 bases and the J gene end by 4 bases; junction bases not matched to a gene: 6. Healthy bone marrow donors made up the cohort.

The sequenced sample consisted of PBMCs. This chain links TRBV4-2 with TRBJ2-5; 12 bases map to TRBD2. This TCR derives from a woman in her 30s in good health and CMV-seronegative. CDR3 loop: CASSQELAGGTGETQYF. In DNA form, the CDR3 reads TGTGCCAGCAGCCAAGAACTAGCGGGGGGAACGGGAGAGACCCAGTACTTC.